These 28 T cell receptor beta chains came from one sample sequenced in a study of vaccination and CD4 T cells after COVID-19 (dated by TCRdb to between 2021 and 2022). Library construction relied on PCR. Data came from an Illumina iSeq 100. At the Johns Hopkins FTIC core, DNA from the cultured CD4+ T cells underwent TCR sequencing with the Oncomine TCR Beta short-read assay. TCRdb redid the processing of the public reads, applying fastp at Q25 and MiXCR, and retained in-frame beta chains. Each entry is one CDR3 protein sequence, shown with its most common DNA and genes. Counted in this sample were some 4,000 distinct CDR3 sequences; around 21% of them appeared once. Of the sample, less than 25% is held by the ten largest clones. These receptors have no identified antigens. The sample's treatment or condition, from its label and the paper: roughly 10-day PBMC culture with coronavirus spike peptide pools or control peptides (ViraFEST assay).

The source material was CD4+ T cells from blood, cultured in vitro. The source is a human donor who had recovered from COVID-19.

This clonotype was found a few times. CDR3 protein: CSARYSWNTEAFF. For the CDR3, the DNA is TGCAGTGCTAGGTACAGCTGGAACACTGAAGCTTTCTTT. The rearrangement joins TRBV20-1 to TRBJ1-1, with no clear D. The CDR3 is 13 residues long. V gave up 3 bases and J gave up 1 base, with 9 bases separating them. Germline V gives CDR1 DFQATT, CDR2 SNEGSKA (reference sequence).

The rearrangement links TRBV12-3 or TRBV12-4 to TRBJ2-3, with D possibly matching TRBD1 (6 bases). V was pared by 5 bases and J by 2 bases, with 17 bases between. This CDR3 has 16 residues. CDR3 in DNA: TGTGCCAGCAGTAGGGGGAATTGGGTTTACACAGATACGCAGTATTTT. Protein product: CASSRGNWVYTDTQYF.

The chain has TRBV2 and TRBJ1-3, with D perhaps TRBD1 (5 bases). V was trimmed by 2 bases and J by 12 bases, leaving 14 bases between them. The CDR3 totals 13 residues. CDR1 SNHLY and CDR2 FYNNEI come from the germline V gene. The CDR3 reads CASSEQRGSNIYF. In DNA, the CDR3 is TGTGCCAGCAGTGAACAGAGGGGATCTAACATATATTTT. Variable domain in full (rest from reference TRBV2 and TRBJ1-3): EPEVTQTPSHQVTQMGQEVILRCVPISNHLYFYWYRQILGQKVEFLVSFYNNEISEKSEIFDDQFSVERPDGSNFTLKIRSTKLEDSAMYFCASSEQRGSNIYFGEGSWLTVV.

This clonotype was counted between two and nine times. V gene TRBV10-3 combines with J gene TRBJ2-2, with TRBD1 as a possible D gene (6 bases). Between the trimmed V and J ends, which lost 5 bases and 4 bases, there was a span of 14 bases. Germline CDR1 reads ENHRY; CDR2 reads SYGVKD. This CDR3 spans 15 amino acids. CDR3 in DNA: TGTGCCATCAGTAATACAGGGATCACCACCGGGGAGCTGTTTTTT. This translates into CAISNTGITTGELFF.

This clonotype rates as medium-sized (0.01 to 0.1%). Its ends do not fully match the called genes, so a read error is possible. This rearrangement joins TRBV20-1 to TRBJ2-4; 9 bases are a match to TRBD1. Germline CDR1 DFQATT, CDR2 SNEGSKA (reference sequence). This CDR3 comprises 13 residues. The CDR3: CSASPSSGTGRDF. As DNA, the CDR3 is TGCAGTGCTAGCCCGTCCTCCGGGACAGGGAGGGACTTC.

This clonotype came up once. This clone may be a read error of a much larger clone one base away. The chain combines TRBV27 with TRBJ1-5; D call uncertain. The CDR3 covers 15 residues. Germline V gives CDR1 MNHEY, CDR2 SMNVEV (reference sequence). CDR3 coding DNA: TGTACCAGCAGTTTATCTGGGTATAGCAATCAGCCCCAGCATTTT. Its translation is CTSSLSGYSNQPQHF.

This clonotype showed up just a few times. The chain joins TRBV5-1 to TRBJ2-5, with D possibly being TRBD1 (6 bases). The length of the CDR3 is 14 residues. Germline CDR1 and CDR2: SGHRS and YFSETQ. Deletions cut 4 bases from V and 1 base from J, with 11 bases between. The CDR3 coding sequence is TGCGCCAGCAGCCCGGCAGGGGTCCAAGAGACCCAGTACTTC. Translated: CASSPAGVQETQYF.

Judged by abundance, this clonotype is medium-sized. The rearrangement joins TRBV29-1 to TRBJ2-1; 11 bases align to TRBD2. V shed 3 bases, J shed 12 bases, and the junction held 13 bases outside the gene matches. There are 15 residues in the CDR3. Germline-derived CDR1 and CDR2 are SQVTM and ANQGSEA. CDR3 sequence (DNA): TGCAGCGTTGATCCCGAGACTAGCGGGGACGGGGGGCAGTTCTTC. This gives the protein CSVDPETSGDGGQFF.

By frequency in the sample, this clonotype is medium-sized. The chain links TRBV7-2 to TRBJ1-1, with a possible D match to TRBD1 (6 bases). This CDR3 region has 15 residues. Trimming removed 3 bases from V and 5 bases from J, with 16 bases in between. Germline V CDR1 and CDR2: SGHTA, FQGNSA. The CDR3 DNA is TGTGCCAGCAGCTTCCCGAGCACAGGGAGGACTGAAGCTTTCTTT. Protein: CASSFPSTGRTEAFF.

The chain carries TRBV7-9 and TRBJ2-7; no firm D call. Trimming cost V 7 bases and J 9 bases, with 13 bases left between them. Germline V gene data show CDR1 as SEHNR and CDR2 as FQNEAQ (reference sequence). CDR3 length equals 11 residues. CDR3 sequence: CASTPAGRQYF. CDR3 in DNA: TGTGCCAGCACTCCCGCTGGGCGGCAGTACTTC.

This chain links TRBV4-1 with TRBJ1-1; D might be TRBD1 (6 bases). Germline V gene data show CDR1 as MGHRA and CDR2 as YSYEKL. This CDR3 spans 15 amino acids. The V end was cut by 1 base, the J end by 6 bases, with 15 bases between. CDR3 nucleotides: TGCGCCAGCAGCCAAGGTCAGGGGAGGTCTGCTGAAGCTTTCTTT. Translation gives CASSQGQGRSAEAFF.

There are a few counts of this clonotype. This CDR3 reads CASSLVMGRGTDTQYF. The CDR3 DNA follows: TGTGCCAGCAGCTTAGTAATGGGGAGGGGTACAGATACGCAGTATTTT. The chain combines TRBV7-2 with TRBJ2-3, with TRBD2 matching over 7 bases. The CDR3 sequence is 16 residues long. CDR1 and CDR2 (germline): SGHTA, FQGNSA. Trimming removed 1 base from V and 3 bases from J; junction bases left unmatched: 7.

The gene calls are TRBV6-1 and TRBJ1-5; D perhaps matches TRBD1 (5 bases). The CDR3 length is 14 residues. V was shortened by 6 bases and J by 4 bases, with 13 bases between the two germline ends. Germline V lookup: CDR1 MNHNS, CDR2 SASEGT. The CDR3 sequence is CASSQGWRNQPQHF. In nucleotides, the CDR3 is TGTGCCAGCAGCCAGGGATGGAGAAATCAGCCCCAGCATTTT.

This chain joins TRBV3-1 and TRBJ2-2; no reliable D call. The V end was cut by 4 bases, the J end by 3 bases, with 6 bases between. The CDR3 spans 13 residues. The germline CDR1 and CDR2 sequences are LGHDT and YNNKEL (reference sequence). CDR3 DNA sequence: TGTGCCAGCAGCCCTCTGGACACCGGGGAGCTGTTTTTT. Translated, it gives CASSPLDTGELFF. Drawing the rest from reference TRBV3-1 and TRBJ2-2, the complete variable domain is DTAVSQTPKYLVTQMGNDKSIKCEQNLGHDTMYWYKQDSKKFLKIMFSYNNKELIINETVPNRFSPKSPDKAHLNLHINSLELGDSAVYFCASSPLDTGELFFGEGSRLTVL.

This clonotype is termed large. The chain is built from TRBV6-1 and TRBJ1-1, with TRBD1 as a possible D gene (5 bases). Trimming took off 7 bases at V and 9 bases at J, with 12 bases between the two ends. Germline loops: CDR1 MNHNS, CDR2 SASEGT. The CDR3 runs to 11 residues. The CDR3 here is CASTKGEKAFF. For the CDR3, the DNA is TGTGCCAGCACGAAAGGGGAAAAAGCTTTCTTT.

By share, this clonotype ranks as medium-sized. The V and J genes are TRBV2 and TRBJ1-5, with 9 bases matching TRBD1. The germline CDR1 and CDR2 sequences are SNHLY and FYNNEI. J gave up 6 bases and V 7 bases, and 10 bases lay outside the gene matches. CDR3 length: 15 residues. The CDR3 DNA reads as TGTGCCAGCACCGCAGGGGGACAGGGAATTCAGCCCCAGCATTTT. It encodes CASTAGGQGIQPQHF.

This clonotype counts as medium-sized. The chain carries TRBV6-1 and TRBJ2-5, with 7 bases fitting TRBD1. The CDR3 is 13 residues long. V trimming: 6 bases; J trimming: 5 bases; junction bases outside the gene matches: 6. In germline, CDR1 is MNHNS, CDR2 SASEGT. CDR3 sequence: CASRTGLEETQYF. DNA for the CDR3: TGTGCCAGCAGGACAGGGTTAGAGGAGACCCAGTACTTC.

The rearrangement joins TRBV20-1 to TRBJ2-7, with 10 bases aligning to TRBD1. The CDR3 contains 16 residues. V dropped 5 bases and J dropped 1; count of bases not matched to a gene: 11. Germline assignment: CDR1 DFQATT and CDR2 SNEGSKA (reference sequence). The CDR3 coding sequence is TGCAGTGCTGGAAAGCGACAGGGGGCGAGATCCTACGAGCAGTACTTC. It yields the protein CSAGKRQGARSYEQYF.

By sample fraction, this clonotype is medium-sized. The chain carries TRBV3-1 and TRBJ1-2; tentatively, D is TRBD1 (6 bases). The CDR3 loop spans 14 amino acids. CDR1 and CDR2 from the germline V gene are LGHDT and YNNKEL (reference sequence). V was pared by 5 bases and J by 7 bases, with 17 bases between. The CDR3 sequence is CASSSKRGSSGYTF. In DNA, the CDR3 is TGTGCCAGCAGCTCCAAGAGGGGGTCGAGTGGCTACACCTTC.

V is TRBV20-1 and J is TRBJ2-1; 10 bases map to TRBD2. The germline V gene encodes CDR1 DFQATT and CDR2 SNEGSKA (reference sequence). V was pared by 3 bases and J by 7 bases, with 6 bases of the junction left unmatched. The CDR3 runs 14 residues. DNA of the CDR3: TGCAGTGCTAGCCCAGCGGGGGGGCCTAATGAGCAGTTCTTC. Translating it yields CSASPAGGPNEQFF.

Sample share makes this clonotype large. The CDR3 DNA is TGTGCCAGCAAGGTGGTGGAGACCCAGTACTTC. Its translation is CASKVVETQYF. The V gene is TRBV2, the J gene TRBJ2-5; D remains ambiguous. This CDR3 is 11 amino acids long. The germline gives CDR1 SNHLY, CDR2 FYNNEI. V lost 7 bases, J lost 5 bases, and 8 bases lay in between. Based on the CDR3 plus reference TRBV2 and TRBJ2-5, the full variable domain is EPEVTQTPSHQVTQMGQEVILRCVPISNHLYFYWYRQILGQKVEFLVSFYNNEISEKSEIFDDQFSVERPDGSNFTLKIRSTKLEDSAMYFCASKVVETQYFGPGTRLLVL.

This clonotype is deemed medium-sized. The chain is built from TRBV12-3 or TRBV12-4 and TRBJ2-5, with no clear D. Trimming took 6 bases from V and 8 from J, leaving 4 bases between them. The CDR3 covers 9 residues. The CDR3 loop is CASRNTQYF. The CDR3 nucleotides read TGTGCCAGCAGGAACACCCAGTACTTC.

The genes are TRBV2 and TRBJ2-7; D remains unclear. CDR3 length equals 13 residues. Trimming removed 3 bases from V and 2 bases from J, with 8 bases in between. In germline, CDR1 is SNHLY, CDR2 FYNNEI. In DNA, the CDR3 is TGTGCCAGCAGTGATGAAATTGCCTACGAGCAGTACTTC. It specifies CASSDEIAYEQYF.

The rearrangement joins TRBV15 to TRBJ1-1; no definite D call. The CDR3 sequence is 13 residues long. The V gene lost 2 bases and the J gene lost 2 bases, with 6 bases spanning the gap. CDR1 and CDR2 from the germline V gene are LNHNV and YYDKDF (reference sequence). CDR3 DNA sequence: TGTGCCACCAGCAGAAAAGAAAACACTGAAGCTTTCTTT. It translates to CATSRKENTEAFF.

The CDR3 region is CASSLDSGGGGRDNEQFF. The CDR3 nucleotides read TGTGCCAGCAGCTTAGACTCCGGTGGCGGGGGCCGTGACAATGAGCAGTTCTTC. V and J are TRBV7-2 and TRBJ2-1; TRBD2 might be the D (7 bases). Germline CDR1 and CDR2: SGHTA and FQGNSA. The CDR3 runs 18 residues. With 1 base removed from V and 5 bases from J, the gap between germline ends came to 21 bases.

The chain uses TRBV19 and TRBJ2-5; TRBD1 is a possible D gene (6 bases). CDR3 length: 12 amino acids. Trimming removed 10 bases from V and 5 bases from J, with 14 bases in between. Germline V lookup: CDR1 LNHDA, CDR2 SQIVND (reference sequence). The CDR3 DNA reads TGTGCCACACGAGGGGGTGTGGAGACCCAGTACTTC. Encoded protein: CATRGGVETQYF.

Concerning this clonotype itself: Compared with germline, one end of the junction differs, possibly owing to a read error. V is TRBV7-7 and J is TRBJ2-5; D tentatively reads TRBD1 or TRBD2 (6 bases each). CDR1 and CDR2 (germline): SSHAT, FNYEAQ (reference sequence). CDR3 length: 15 amino acids. The CDR3 spells CASSLVPGARETQYF. The DNA of the CDR3 is TGTGCTAGCAGCTTAGTCCCGGGGGCCAGAGAGACCCAGTACTTC.

This clonotype turned up a few times. The chain couples TRBV12-3 or TRBV12-4 to TRBJ2-5; 10 bases map to TRBD2. J was trimmed by 5 bases and V by 7 bases; bases with no gene match: 7. This CDR3 region has 14 residues. Here the CDR3 reads CASTFSGGRETQYF. The CDR3 DNA follows: TGTGCCAGCACTTTTAGCGGGGGGCGGGAGACCCAGTACTTC.